These T cell receptor beta chains were read from a single sample in a study of CD4 T cells in relation to SARS-CoV-2 and coronaviruses. TCRdb's table, derived via immunoSEQ multiplex PCR, lists solely in-frame clones and lacks some. The table lists 16,000 or so clones, around three quarters of them singletons, with 15% to 17% in the top ten. These receptors have no known antigen. The sequencing input was CD4+ T cells from PBMCs, cultured in vitro. The source of these receptors is a human donor in good health. CDR3s include the opening cysteine and the closing phenylalanine or tryptophan. Fields, in order: CDR3 protein, CDR3 DNA, clone size, V gene, D gene, J gene. D genes are given only for firm matches. Some rows mark clone size as missing; the rest say once, few, many or name a class of expanded clone.

CASSQEGVVNQPQHF,TGTGCCAGCAGCCAAGAAGGGGTGGTGAATCAGCCCCAGCATTTT,NA,TRBV3-1/TRBV3-2,NA,TRBJ1-5
CAMAGREPGRAAQYF,TGTGCCATGGCAGGGCGCGAACCAGGGCGGGCTGCGCAGTATTTT,NA,TRBV10-3,NA,TRBJ2-3
CASRSDRGTMNTEAFF,TGCGCCAGCAGATCGGACAGGGGGACTATGAACACTGAAGCTTTCTTT,NA,TRBV5-1,TRBD1,TRBJ1-1
CASSSPAEPNTEAFF,TGTGCCAGCAGTTCCCCTGCTGAGCCGAACACTGAAGCTTTCTTT,NA,TRBV28,NA,TRBJ1-1
CASSHLGARETQYF,TGTGCCAGCAGCCACCTGGGGGCGAGGGAGACCCAGTACTTC,NA,TRBV14,NA,TRBJ2-5
CASRVAGGYQPQHF,TGTGCCAGCAGGGTCGCTGGGGGCTATCAGCCCCAGCATTTT,few,TRBV27,NA,TRBJ1-5
CASSPGTGHEKLFF,TGTGCCAGCAGCCCCGGGACAGGCCATGAAAAACTGTTTTTT,NA,TRBV2,TRBD1,TRBJ1-4
CASSYGGTNTEAFF,TGTGCCAGCAGTTACGGGGGCACGAACACTGAAGCTTTCTTT,NA,TRBV6-5,NA,TRBJ1-1
CASSQQGRGTGELFF,TGTGCCAGCAGCCAACAGGGGCGCGGCACCGGGGAGCTGTTTTTT,NA,TRBV7-2,TRBD1,TRBJ2-2
CASSPPRDRVAIGTQYF,TGTGCCAGCAGTCCGCCCCGGGACAGGGTGGCCATTGGGACCCAGTACTTC,NA,TRBV6-6,TRBD1,TRBJ2-5
CTSSQPGLADPMAPFEQFF,TGCACCAGCAGCCAACCGGGACTAGCGGATCCTATGGCCCCGTTCGAGCAGTTCTTC,NA,TRBV1,NA,TRBJ2-1
CASGREGADEQYF,TGTGCCAGCGGAAGGGAGGGGGCGGACGAGCAGTACTTC,NA,TRBV28,NA,TRBJ2-7
CASSFRGSYEQYF,TGTGCCAGCAGCTTCAGGGGTTCCTACGAGCAGTACTTC,NA,TRBV13,NA,TRBJ2-7
CASSTNGGDQPQHF,TGTGCCAGTAGTACGAACGGGGGCGATCAGCCCCAGCATTTT,NA,TRBV19,NA,TRBJ1-5
CASSPGLAATDTQYF,TGTGCCAGCAGCCCCGGACTAGCGGCCACAGATACGCAGTATTTT,NA,TRBV7-6,TRBD2,TRBJ2-3
CASGGGTGGIF,TGTGCCAGCGGCGGCGGGACAGGCGGGATCTTC,NA,TRBV7-9,TRBD1,TRBJ2-1
CASRERETSYEQYF,TGTGCCAGCAGAGAGCGGGAAACCTCCTACGAGCAGTACTTC,NA,TRBV2,TRBD2,TRBJ2-7
CASSLVIAGHTDTQYF,TGTGCCAGCAGCTTGGTCATAGCGGGCCACACAGATACGCAGTATTTT,NA,TRBV5-4,TRBD2,TRBJ2-3
CASSTRLAGVDYEQYF,TGTGCCAGCAGCACCCGACTAGCGGGAGTGGACTACGAGCAGTACTTC,once,TRBV7-8,TRBD2,TRBJ2-7
CATSDPSGTGGEKLFF,TGTGCCACCAGTGATCCTTCCGGGACAGGGGGAGAAAAACTGTTTTTT,NA,TRBV24-1,TRBD1,TRBJ1-4
CASSLGLGGSYEQYF,TGTGCCAGCAGTCTGGGGCTTGGGGGCTCCTACGAGCAGTACTTC,NA,TRBV2,NA,TRBJ2-7
CATKLRLLLAGPLYSEQFF,TGTGCCACAAAGTTAAGGCTATTGTTAGCGGGGCCTCTCTACAGTGAGCAGTTCTTC,NA,TRBV19,TRBD2,TRBJ2-1